This T cell receptor beta chain was recorded in a study of blood T cell repertoires in COVID-19 (dated by TCRdb to 2020 to 2021). In terms of the full investigation: Samples covering the acute and convalescent phases of COVID-19 were provided by collaborators in the United States, Italy and Spain. Where available, HLA class I and class II types were taken from metadata supplied by the sample provider and were not determined by assay-based typing. Deeply sampled blood TCRbeta repertoires from subjects exposed to, actively infected with, or recovered from COVID-19 were included in the dataset. The material from the prospective study consisted of cDNA or gDNA derived from T cells, B-cell-depleted T cells, or PBMCs. Sample metadata almost always included a de-identified subject ID, COVID-19 status, age in years and sex. The samples were drawn from two sources: the first 160 participants of the ongoing ImmuneRACE study, and about 1,300 subjects contributed by 6 global collaborators. The repertoires were released in a freely available public database intended as a resource for research on the immune response to SARS-CoV-2.

From cysteine to phenylalanine, the CDR3 is 16 amino acids long. Just the 48-base CDR3 DNA is kept, in frame starting at base 1. Broader findings and caveats from the paper: How much clinical and demographic metadata was included differed by source and by participant, and the metadata was provided uncurated.

Each collaborating institution followed its own protocols to collect whole blood in K2EDTA tubes. Collaborator samples were shipped for TCRbeta analysis as frozen whole blood, isolated PBMCs, or DNA extracted from either sample type. TCRbeta CDR3 regions were amplified from genomic DNA by means of the immunoSEQ Assay, a bias-controlled multiplex PCR. As for how the authors treated the data: Within the assay, amplification of reference gene primers was used to estimate how many nucleated cells each sample contained. To quantify the absolute abundance of each unique TCRbeta CDR3 rearrangement, sequence reads were collapsed and filtered. For each sample, productive Simpson clonality was calculated as the square root of Simpson's diversity index across productive rearrangements. Held by TCRdb, this immuneACCESS table contains in-frame sequences only and omits some clones. Under half of the omission traces to an unresolved V gene where checked; the cause of the rest is unknown. V, J and clone size reflect that table, while D and trimming were determined from the DNA. The sample table lists roughly 270,000 clones, 88% of them with a count of one. About 8.5% of the sample comes from the top ten.

About this clone: Its recognized antigen is unknown. The record has no base qualities; no much larger clone is one base away.

The sequence came from a man between 18 and 35 years old with active or convalescent COVID-19. The sequenced material came from peripheral blood. This receptor chain uses TRBV21-1 and TRBJ1-2; the table's D call, TRBD1, has no DNA check behind it. TRBV21-1 is an annotated pseudogene. The DNA sequence is as follows: TGTGCCAGCAGCAAAGGAAGACAGCCCCCTAACTATGGCTACACCTTC. It translates to CASSKGRQPPNYGYTF.